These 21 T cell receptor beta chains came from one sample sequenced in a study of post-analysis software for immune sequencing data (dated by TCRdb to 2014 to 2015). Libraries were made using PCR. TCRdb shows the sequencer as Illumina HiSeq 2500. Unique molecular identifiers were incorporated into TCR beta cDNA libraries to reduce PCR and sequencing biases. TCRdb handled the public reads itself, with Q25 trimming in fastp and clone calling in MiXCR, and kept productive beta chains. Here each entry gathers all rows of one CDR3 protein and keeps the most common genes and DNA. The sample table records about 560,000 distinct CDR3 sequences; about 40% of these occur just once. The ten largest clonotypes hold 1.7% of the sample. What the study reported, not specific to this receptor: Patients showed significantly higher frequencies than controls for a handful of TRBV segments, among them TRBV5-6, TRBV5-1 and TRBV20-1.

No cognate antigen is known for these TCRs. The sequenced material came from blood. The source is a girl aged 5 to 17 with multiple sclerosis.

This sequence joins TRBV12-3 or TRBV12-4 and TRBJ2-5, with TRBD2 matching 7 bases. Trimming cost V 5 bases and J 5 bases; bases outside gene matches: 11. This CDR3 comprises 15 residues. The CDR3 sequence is CASSPWGGIGETQYF. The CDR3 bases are TGTGCCAGCAGTCCCTGGGGGGGGATCGGCGAGACCCAGTACTTC.

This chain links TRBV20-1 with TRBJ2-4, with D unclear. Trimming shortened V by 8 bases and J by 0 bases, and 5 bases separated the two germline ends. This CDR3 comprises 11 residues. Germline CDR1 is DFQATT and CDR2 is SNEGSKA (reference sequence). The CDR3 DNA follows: TGCAGTACTTTAGCCAAAAACATTCAGTACTTC. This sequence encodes CSTLAKNIQYF.

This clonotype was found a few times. The CDR3 DNA sequence: TGTGCCACCAGTGATGGTAATGAGCAGTTCTTC. This codes for CATSDGNEQFF. J is TRBJ2-1 and V is TRBV24-1, with D unresolved. The V gene lost 3 bases and the J gene lost 7 bases, with 3 bases spanning the gap. The CDR3 has 11 residues. The germline gives CDR1 KGHDR, CDR2 SFDVKD.

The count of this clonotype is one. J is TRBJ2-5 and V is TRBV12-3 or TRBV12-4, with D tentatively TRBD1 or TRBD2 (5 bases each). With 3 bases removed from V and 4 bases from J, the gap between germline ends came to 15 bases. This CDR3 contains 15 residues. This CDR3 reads CASSLRRGAGETQYF. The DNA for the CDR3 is TGTGCCAGCAGTTTGCGAAGGGGCGCGGGAGAGACCCAGTACTTC.

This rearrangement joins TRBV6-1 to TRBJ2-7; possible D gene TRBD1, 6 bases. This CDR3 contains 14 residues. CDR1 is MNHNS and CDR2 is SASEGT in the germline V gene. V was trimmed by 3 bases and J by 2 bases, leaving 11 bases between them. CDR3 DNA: TGTGCCAGCAGTGACCGGGACACAACCTACGAGCAGTACTTC. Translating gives CASSDRDTTYEQYF.

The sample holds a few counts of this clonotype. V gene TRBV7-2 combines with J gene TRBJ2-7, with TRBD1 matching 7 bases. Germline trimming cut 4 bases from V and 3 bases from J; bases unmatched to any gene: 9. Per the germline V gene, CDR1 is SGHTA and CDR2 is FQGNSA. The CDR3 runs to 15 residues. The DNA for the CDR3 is TGTGCCAGCAGCTCGTACAGGGGAAGTAGCTACGAGCAGTACTTC. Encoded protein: CASSSYRGSSYEQYF. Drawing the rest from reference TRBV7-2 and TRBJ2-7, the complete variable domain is GAGVSQSPSNKVTEKGKDVELRCDPISGHTALYWYRQSLGQGLEFLIYFQGNSAPDKSGLPSDRFSAERTGGSVSTLTIQRTQQEDSAVYLCASSSYRGSSYEQYFGPGTRLTVT.

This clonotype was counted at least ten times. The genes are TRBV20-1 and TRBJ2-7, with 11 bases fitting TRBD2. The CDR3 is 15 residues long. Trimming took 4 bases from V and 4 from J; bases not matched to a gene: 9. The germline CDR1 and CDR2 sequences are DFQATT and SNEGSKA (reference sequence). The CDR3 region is CSATQTSGSRYEQYF. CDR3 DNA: TGCAGTGCTACCCAAACTAGCGGGAGTAGGTACGAGCAGTACTTC.

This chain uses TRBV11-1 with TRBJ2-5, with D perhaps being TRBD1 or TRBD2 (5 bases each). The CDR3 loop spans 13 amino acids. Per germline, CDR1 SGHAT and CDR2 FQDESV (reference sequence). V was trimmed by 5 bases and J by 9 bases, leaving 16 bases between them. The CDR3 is CASSRGGRGAQYF. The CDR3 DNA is TGTGCCAGCAGCCGAGGTGGACGAGGGGCCCAGTACTTC.

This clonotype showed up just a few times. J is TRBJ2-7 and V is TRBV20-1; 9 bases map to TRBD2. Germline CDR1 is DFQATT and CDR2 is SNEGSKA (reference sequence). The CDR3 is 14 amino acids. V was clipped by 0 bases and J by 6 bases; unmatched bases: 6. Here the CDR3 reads CSARDFSGSSEQYF. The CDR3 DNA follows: TGCAGTGCTAGAGATTTTAGCGGGAGTTCCGAGCAGTACTTC.

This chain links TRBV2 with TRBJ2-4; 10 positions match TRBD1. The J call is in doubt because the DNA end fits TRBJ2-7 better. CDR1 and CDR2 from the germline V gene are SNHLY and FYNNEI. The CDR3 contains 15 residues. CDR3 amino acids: CASSPRQGAAHEQYF. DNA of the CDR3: TGTGCCAGCAGCCCGAGACAGGGGGCGGCCCACGAGCAGTACTTC.

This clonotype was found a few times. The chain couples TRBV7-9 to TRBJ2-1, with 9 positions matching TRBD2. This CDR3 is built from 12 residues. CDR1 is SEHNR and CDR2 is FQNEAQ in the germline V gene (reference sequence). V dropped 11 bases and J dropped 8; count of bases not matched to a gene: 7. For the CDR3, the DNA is TGTGCCGCCGTGGGCGGGAGGGATGAGCAGTTCTTC. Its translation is CAAVGGRDEQFF. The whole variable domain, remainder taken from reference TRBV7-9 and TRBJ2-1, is DTGVSQNPRHKITKRGQNVTFRCDPISEHNRLYWYRQTLGQGPEFLTYFQNEAQLEKSRLLSDRFSAERPKGSFSTLEIQRTEQGDSAMYLCAAVGGRDEQFFGPGTRLTVL.

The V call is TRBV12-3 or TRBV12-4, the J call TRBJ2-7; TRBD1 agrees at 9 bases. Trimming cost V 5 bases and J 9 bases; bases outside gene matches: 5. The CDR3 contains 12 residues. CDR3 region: CASSNTGGAQYF. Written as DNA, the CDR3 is TGTGCCAGCAGTAATACAGGGGGCGCGCAGTACTTC.

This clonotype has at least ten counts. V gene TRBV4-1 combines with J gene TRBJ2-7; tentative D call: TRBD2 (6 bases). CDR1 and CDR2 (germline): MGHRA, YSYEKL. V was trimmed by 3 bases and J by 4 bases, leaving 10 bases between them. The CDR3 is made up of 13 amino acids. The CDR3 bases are TGCGCCAGCAGCCAGCGGGACTCATACGAGCAGTACTTC. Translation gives CASSQRDSYEQYF.

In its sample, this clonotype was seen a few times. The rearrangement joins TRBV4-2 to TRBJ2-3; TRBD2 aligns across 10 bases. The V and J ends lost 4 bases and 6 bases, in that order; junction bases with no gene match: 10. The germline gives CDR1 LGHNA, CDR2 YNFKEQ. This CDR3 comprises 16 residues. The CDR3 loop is CASSRPLAGNPDTQYF. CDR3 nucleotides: TGTGCCAGCAGCCGCCCACTAGCGGGGAATCCTGATACGCAGTATTTT.

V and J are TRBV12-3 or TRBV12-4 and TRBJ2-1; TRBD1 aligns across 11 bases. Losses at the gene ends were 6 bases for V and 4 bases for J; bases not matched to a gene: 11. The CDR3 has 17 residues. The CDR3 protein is CASRDPLGTGGYNEQFF. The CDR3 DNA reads TGTGCCAGCAGGGATCCTCTCGGGACAGGGGGATACAATGAGCAGTTCTTC.

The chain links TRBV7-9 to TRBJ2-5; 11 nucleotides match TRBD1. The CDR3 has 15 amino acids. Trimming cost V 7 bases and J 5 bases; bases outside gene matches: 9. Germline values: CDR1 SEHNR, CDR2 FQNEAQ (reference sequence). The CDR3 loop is CASNSRDRGIETQYF. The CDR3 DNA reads TGTGCCAGCAACTCCCGGGACAGGGGGATCGAGACCCAGTACTTC. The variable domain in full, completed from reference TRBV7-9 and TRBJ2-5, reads DTGVSQNPRHKITKRGQNVTFRCDPISEHNRLYWYRQTLGQGPEFLTYFQNEAQLEKSRLLSDRFSAERPKGSFSTLEIQRTEQGDSAMYLCASNSRDRGIETQYFGPGTRLLVL.

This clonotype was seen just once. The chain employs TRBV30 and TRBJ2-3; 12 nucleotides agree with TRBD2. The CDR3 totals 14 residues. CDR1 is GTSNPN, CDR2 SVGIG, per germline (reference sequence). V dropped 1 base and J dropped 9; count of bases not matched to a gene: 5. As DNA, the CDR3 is TGTGCCTGGAGTGGAGGACTAGCGGGAACGACGCAGTATTTT. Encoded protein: CAWSGGLAGTTQYF.

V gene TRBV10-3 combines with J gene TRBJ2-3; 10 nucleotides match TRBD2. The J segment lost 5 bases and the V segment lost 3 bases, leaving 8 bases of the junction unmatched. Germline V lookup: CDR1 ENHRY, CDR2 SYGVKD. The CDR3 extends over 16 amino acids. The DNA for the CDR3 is TGTGCCATCAGTGATGGGCTAGCGGGAGACGTAGATACGCAGTATTTT. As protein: CAISDGLAGDVDTQYF.

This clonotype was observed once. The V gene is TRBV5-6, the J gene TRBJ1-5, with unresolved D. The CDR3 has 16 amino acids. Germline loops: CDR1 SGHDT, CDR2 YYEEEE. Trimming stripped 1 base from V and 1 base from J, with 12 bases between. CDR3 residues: CASSLYPGNSNQPQHF. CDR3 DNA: TGTGCCAGCAGCTTGTACCCAGGTAACAGCAATCAGCCCCAGCATTTT.

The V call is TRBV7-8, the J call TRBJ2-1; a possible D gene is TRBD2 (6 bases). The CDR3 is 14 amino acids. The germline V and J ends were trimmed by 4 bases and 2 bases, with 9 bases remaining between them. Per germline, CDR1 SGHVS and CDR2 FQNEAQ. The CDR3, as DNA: TGTGCCAGCAGCTCGACTAGGGCCTACAATGAGCAGTTCTTC. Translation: CASSSTRAYNEQFF.

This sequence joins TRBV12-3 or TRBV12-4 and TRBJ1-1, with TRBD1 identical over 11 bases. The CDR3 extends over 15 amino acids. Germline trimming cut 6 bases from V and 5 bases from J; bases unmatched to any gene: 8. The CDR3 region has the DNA TGTGCCAGCAGCCCCGGGACAGGGGGGGGTACTGAAGCTTTCTTT. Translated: CASSPGTGGGTEAFF.